These T cell receptor beta chains were read from a single sample in a study of cytomegalovirus exposure and HLA in healthy donors. Sequenced by immunoSEQ multiplex PCR; TCRdb stores in-frame clones only, minus some. The sample records 170,000 or so clones, around four fifths being singletons. The specimen sequenced was PBMCs. The receptors were gathered from a man aged 18 to 30 in good health and CMV-seronegative. The CDR3 runs from the conserved cysteine through the conserved F or W. A D gene is named only where the DNA matches it firmly. For some rows the clone size is stated as once, few or many, or as a class when expanded; others skip it.

.	.	TRBV6-4	TRBJ2-3	TGTGCCAGCAGTGACTCTTGGGGAGTGAGCACAGATACGCAGTATTTT	CASSDSWGVSTDTQYF
TRBD2	.	TRBV11-2	TRBJ2-5	TGTGCCAGCAGCTCTGGGACTAGCGGGAGTTTGGAGACCCAGTACTTC	CASSSGTSGSLETQYF
TRBD2	few	TRBV7-9	TRBJ2-7	TGTGCCAGCAGCTTTGCTCCAGCTAGCGGGGCGGTCTACGAGCAGTACTTC	CASSFAPASGAVYEQYF
.	.	TRBV6-6	TRBJ2-5	TGTGCCAGCAGTTACAAACGGGAGACCCAGTACTTC	CASSYKRETQYF
TRBD2	.	TRBV4-2	TRBJ2-2	TGTGCCAGCAGCCAAGTTGGGGTGTGGCGGGGGGGCGGGAACACCGGGGAGCTGTTTTTT	CASSQVGVWRGGGNTGELFF
.	.	TRBV5-5	TRBJ1-2	TGTGCCAGCAGACCAGGGGTCGGTGGCTACACCTTC	CASRPGVGGYTF
.	.	TRBV20-1	TRBJ2-1	TGCAGTGCTAGCTCGAATGAGCAGTTCTTC	CSASSNEQFF
.	.	TRBV7-2	TRBJ1-1	TGTGCCAGCAGCCCACAGGGCGGATGGGGCACTGAAGCTTTCTTT	CASSPQGGWGTEAFF
.	.	TRBV6-4	TRBJ2-2	TGTGCCAGCAGTGACGACGCGGTTACCGGGGAGCTGTTTTTT	CASSDDAVTGELFF
TRBD2	.	TRBV2	TRBJ2-7	TGTGCCAGCAGGACCACGGGAGGGTCCTACGAGCAGTACTTC	CASRTTGGSYEQYF
.	.	TRBV29-1	TRBJ1-1	TGCAGCGTTCGTGGAGGGCACGAAGCTTTCTTT	CSVRGGHEAFF
TRBD1	few	TRBV28	TRBJ1-5	TGTGCCAGCAGTAGGACAGGGGTATGGTCTCATCAGCCCCAGCATTTT	CASSRTGVWSHQPQHF
TRBD2	.	TRBV28	TRBJ2-5	TGTGCCAGCAGTTTCGAAAGGCAACGGGGGGAGACCCGGTACTTC	CASSFERQRGETRYF
TRBD2	.	TRBV6-4	TRBJ2-3	TGTGCCAGCAGTGACTCGACGGCTAGCGGGAGTTCGCAGTATTTT	CASSDSTASGSSQYF
TRBD1	.	TRBV6-5	TRBJ1-5	TGTGCCAGCCGACAGGGTGATCAGCCCCAGCATTTT	CASRQGDQPQHF
TRBD1	.	TRBV6-5	TRBJ1-3	TGTGCCAGCGGCCGAAACAGGGGCGGTGGAAACACCATATATTTT	CASGRNRGGGNTIYF
TRBD2	.	TRBV9	TRBJ2-1	TGTGCCAGCAGCGTATCTAGCGGGAAGGCGAAAGATGAGCAGTTCTTC	CASSVSSGKAKDEQFF
.	.	TRBV19	TRBJ1-4	TGTGCCAGTAGTCCGCAGGGGCAGCGAAAACTGTTTTTT	CASSPQGQRKLFF
TRBD2	few	TRBV19	TRBJ2-3	TGTGCCAGTAGTTGGACTAGCGGGAGGCGGGATACGCAGTATTTT	CASSWTSGRRDTQYF
TRBD1	.	TRBV9	TRBJ2-3	TGTGCCAGCAGCGTCGGGACAGTAGTACTCACAGATACGCAGTATTTT	CASSVGTVVLTDTQYF
.	few	TRBV6-4	TRBJ1-5	TGTGCCAGCAGTCCCAGTCCTGGCAATCAGCCCCAGCATTTT	CASSPSPGNQPQHF
.	.	TRBV6-5	TRBJ1-4	TGTGCCAGCAGTTCCGAAATGACAGGAACTAATGAAAAACTGTTTTTT	CASSSEMTGTNEKLFF
.	.	TRBV30	TRBJ1-1	TGTGCCTGGATGAGGCAGGGTAACACTGAAGCTTTCTTT	CAWMRQGNTEAFF
.	once	TRBV7-9	TRBJ2-7	TGTGCCAGCAGCTCATTGTCCCTAGAGCAGTACTTC	CASSSLSLEQYF
TRBD1	.	TRBV11-2	TRBJ2-2	TGTGCCAGCAGCCTTCGGGACAGCAAGAACACCGGGGAGCTGTTTTTT	CASSLRDSKNTGELFF
TRBD2	.	TRBV4-1	TRBJ2-7	TGCGCCAGCAGCCAAGATTTGGTAGCGGGGACCTACGAGCAGTACTTC	CASSQDLVAGTYEQYF
.	.	TRBV6-6	TRBJ1-2	TGTGCCAGCAGTTACTCGTGGGGCCCGAACTATGGCTACACCTTC	CASSYSWGPNYGYTF
TRBD2	.	TRBV9	TRBJ2-1	TGTGCCAGCAGCCCCCCGGGGGGGGGCAATGAGCAGTTCTTC	CASSPPGGGNEQFF
TRBD2	.	TRBV7-9	TRBJ2-3	TGTGCCAGCAGCCCGCCAATCGGACTAGGAACAGATACGCAGTATTTT	CASSPPIGLGTDTQYF
TRBD1	.	TRBV5-5	TRBJ1-5	TGTGCCAGCAGCGACAGGGTTGAAAATCAGCCCCAGCATTTT	CASSDRVENQPQHF
.	.	TRBV29-1	TRBJ2-3	TGCAGCGTTGAGAAAGGGGGCACAGATACGCAGTATTTT	CSVEKGGTDTQYF